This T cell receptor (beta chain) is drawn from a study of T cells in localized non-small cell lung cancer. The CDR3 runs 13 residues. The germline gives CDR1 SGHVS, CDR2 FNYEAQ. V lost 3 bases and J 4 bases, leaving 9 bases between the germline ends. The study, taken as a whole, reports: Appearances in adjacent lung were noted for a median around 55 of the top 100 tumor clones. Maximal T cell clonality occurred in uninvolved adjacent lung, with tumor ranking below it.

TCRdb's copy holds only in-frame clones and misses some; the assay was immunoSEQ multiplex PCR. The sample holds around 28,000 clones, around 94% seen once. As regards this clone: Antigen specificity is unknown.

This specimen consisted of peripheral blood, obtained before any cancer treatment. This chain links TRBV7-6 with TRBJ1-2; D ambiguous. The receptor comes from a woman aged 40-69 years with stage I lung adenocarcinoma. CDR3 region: CASSLAGVYGYTF. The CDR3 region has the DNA TGTGCCAGCAGCTTGGCAGGAGTCTATGGCTACACCTTC. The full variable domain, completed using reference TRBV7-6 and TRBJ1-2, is GAGVSQSPRYKVTKRGQDVALRCDPISGHVSLYWYRQALGQGPEFLTYFNYEAQQDKSGLPNDRFSAERPEGSISTLTIQRTEQRDSAMYRCASSLAGVYGYTFGSGTRLTVV.